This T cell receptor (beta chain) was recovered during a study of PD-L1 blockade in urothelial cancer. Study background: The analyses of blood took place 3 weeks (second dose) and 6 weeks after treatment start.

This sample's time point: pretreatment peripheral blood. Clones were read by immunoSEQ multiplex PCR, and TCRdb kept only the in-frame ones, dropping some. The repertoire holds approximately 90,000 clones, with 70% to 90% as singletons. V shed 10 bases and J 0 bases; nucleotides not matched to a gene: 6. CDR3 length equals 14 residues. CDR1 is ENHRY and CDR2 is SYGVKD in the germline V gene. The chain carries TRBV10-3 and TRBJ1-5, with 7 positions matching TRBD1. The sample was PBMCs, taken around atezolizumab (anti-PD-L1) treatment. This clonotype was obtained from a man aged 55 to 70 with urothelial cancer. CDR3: CATTGVFSNQPQHF. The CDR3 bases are TGTGCCACCACAGGGGTCTTTAGCAATCAGCCCCAGCATTTT.